The 24 T cell receptor beta chains below come from one sample, sequenced in a study of control samples from healthy donors and cancer patients. Clones were sequenced by immunoSEQ multiplex PCR, and TCRdb holds only the in-frame ones, with some missing. The sample has around 77,000 clones, 80% to 95% seen once; the top ten hold about 5.6%. The specimen was blood. The receptors originated from a woman aged 60-70 years in good health.

The chain uses TRBV6-6 and TRBJ1-5; D unclear. Germline CDR1 is MNHNY and CDR2 is SVGAGI (reference sequence). The CDR3 length is 16 residues. Trimming left V 5 bases short and J 1 base short, with 15 bases between. CDR3 region: CASSRYPRSSNQPQHF. The CDR3 nucleotides read TGTGCCAGCAGTCGATATCCCAGGTCAAGCAATCAGCCCCAGCATTTT.

CDR3 bases: TGTGCCAGCAGCGTAGAGGACCGCTACAATGAGCAGTTCTTC. Residues: CASSVEDRYNEQFF. This sequence joins TRBV9 and TRBJ2-1, with D hard to call. The germline CDR1 and CDR2 sequences are SGDLS and YYNGEE. Trimming stripped 0 bases from V and 3 bases from J, with 7 bases between. CDR3 length: 14 residues.

This chain links TRBV11-2 with TRBJ2-7, with D possibly being TRBD1 (6 bases). Germline V lookup: CDR1 SGHAT, CDR2 FQNNGV. V was clipped by 3 bases and J by 5 bases, with 14 bases between them. CDR3 size: 14 residues. The DNA for the CDR3 is TGTGCCAGCAGCTTGTCCAGGGGAAGGGACGAGCAGTACTTC. As protein: CASSLSRGRDEQYF.

The rearrangement uses TRBV7-9 and TRBJ1-4, with D possibly matching TRBD1 (5 bases). The CDR3 runs to 16 residues. V was pared by 1 base and J by 1 base, with 10 bases between. Germline assignment: CDR1 SEHNR and CDR2 FQNEAQ (reference sequence). The CDR3 loop is CASSLGQGVTNEKLFF. In nucleotides, the CDR3 is TGTGCCAGCAGCTTAGGGCAGGGAGTAACTAATGAAAAACTGTTTTTT.

This clone was recorded many times. This rearrangement joins TRBV11-3 to TRBJ1-1; 7 positions agree with TRBD1. The ends lost 11 bases at V and 3 bases at J; junction bases unmatched: 9. Germline V gene lookup returns CDR1 SGHNT and CDR2 YENEEA. The CDR3 sequence is 13 residues long. The CDR3 nucleotides are TGTGCCTTATGTAGGGGGCATGACACTGAAGCTTTCTTT. Translating gives CALCRGHDTEAFF.

This clone was counted a single time. V is TRBV23-1 and J is TRBJ2-1; perhaps D is TRBD1 or TRBD2 (5 bases each). TRBV23-1 is flagged as an ORF with uncertain function. Trimming took 9 bases from V and 6 from J, leaving 9 bases between them. The CDR3 contains 11 residues. This CDR3 reads CARGPRNEQFF. The CDR3 nucleotides read TGCGCCAGGGGACCACGCAATGAGCAGTTCTTC.

Concerning this clone: The same CDR3 arises from other DNA sequences in this sample as well. The chain links TRBV28 to TRBJ1-5; D is uncertain. Per germline, CDR1 MDHEN and CDR2 SYDVKM. V shed 3 bases and J shed 2 bases, with 2 bases lying between them. This CDR3 region has 12 residues. CDR3 residues: CASSFGNQPQHF. The CDR3 nucleotides are TGTGCCAGCAGTTTTGGCAATCAGCCCCAGCATTTT.

The chain joins TRBV12-3 or TRBV12-4 to TRBJ1-5; D is uncertain. This CDR3 contains 12 residues. The ends were cut back, 8 bases at V and 1 base at J, with 6 bases in the middle. The CDR3 nucleotides are TGTGCCAGCTCGGGGAGCAATCAGCCCCAGCATTTT. Translating it yields CASSGSNQPQHF.

The rearrangement joins TRBV3-1 (or the pseudogene TRBV3-2) to TRBJ2-3, with 8 positions matching TRBD2. The CDR3 runs to 15 residues. The V and J ends lost 4 bases and 5 bases, in that order; junction bases with no gene match: 8. Germline CDR1 and CDR2: LGHDT and YNNKEL (reference sequence). CDR3 coding DNA: TGTGCCAGCAGCCGAGCGGGAGAGGTTATAGATACGCAGTATTTT. It encodes CASSRAGEVIDTQYF.

The chain has TRBV9 and TRBJ2-5, with 8 bases lining up with TRBD1. The CDR3 is 15 amino acids. Germline trimming cut 3 bases from V and 4 bases from J; bases unmatched to any gene: 8. Germline loops: CDR1 SGDLS, CDR2 YYNGEE. The CDR3 is CASSGQTGVGETQYF. The CDR3 DNA follows: TGTGCCAGCAGCGGCCAGACAGGGGTAGGAGAGACCCAGTACTTC. The full variable domain, completed using reference TRBV9 and TRBJ2-5, is DSGVTQTPKHLITATGQRVTLRCSPRSGDLSVYWYQQSLDQGLQFLIQYYNGEERAKGNILERFSAQQFPDLHSELNLSSLELGDSALYFCASSGQTGVGETQYFGPGTRLLVL.

The chain combines TRBV5-5 with TRBJ1-6; 8 bases align to TRBD1. The CDR3 runs 15 residues. CDR1 and CDR2 (germline): SGHKS, YYEKEE (reference sequence). V lost 6 bases and J lost 13; bases outside the gene matches: 15. In DNA form, the CDR3 reads TGTGCCAGCACTGGACAGGGATCCCTTAACCTTCCCCTCCACTTT. Its protein product is CASTGQGSLNLPLHF.

The genes are TRBV24-1 and TRBJ1-4; D is unresolved. Germline V gene sequence: CDR1 KGHDR, CDR2 SFDVKD. The V end lost 4 bases, the J end lost 9 bases, and 8 bases lay between the germline ends. The CDR3 is 12 amino acids. Here the CDR3 DNA reads TGTGCCACCAGTGACAGTATGAAAAAACTGTTTTTT. Its protein is CATSDSMKKLFF.

V is TRBV19 and J is TRBJ2-1; D remains unclear. The CDR3 spans 14 residues. The V gene's germline CDR1 is LNHDA and CDR2 SQIVND (reference sequence). With 0 bases removed from V and 7 bases from J, the gap between germline ends came to 10 bases. CDR3 DNA: TGTGCCAGTAGTATAGATCGAATAACGAATGAGCAGTTCTTC. It specifies CASSIDRITNEQFF.

This chain joins TRBV7-3 and TRBJ2-1; 9 bases align to TRBD1. Germline CDR1 is SGHTA and CDR2 is FQGTGA. The CDR3 covers 17 residues. Losses at the gene ends were 0 bases for V and 5 bases for J; bases not matched to a gene: 8. The CDR3 bases are TGTGCCAGCAGCTTAACGCTCGGGACAGGGCTTAACAATGAGCAGTTCTTC. Translated, it gives CASSLTLGTGLNNEQFF.

This rearrangement joins TRBV12-3 or TRBV12-4 to TRBJ2-1; D not certain. Trimming shortened V by 2 bases and J by 11 bases, and 7 bases separated the two germline ends. The CDR3 has 11 amino acids. The CDR3 here is CASSLRRQQFF. In DNA, the CDR3 is TGTGCCAGCAGTTTAAGAAGGCAGCAGTTCTTC.

The chain recombines TRBV7-9 with TRBJ2-1, with no clear D. The CDR3 is made up of 14 amino acids. Germline-derived CDR1 and CDR2 are SEHNR and FQNEAQ (reference sequence). Trimming stripped 0 bases from V and 7 bases from J, with 10 bases between. In DNA form, the CDR3 reads TGTGCCAGCAGCTTAGCGATCCAGATAAATGAGCAGTTCTTC. Its protein is CASSLAIQINEQFF.

This clone was observed once. The chain has TRBV5-1 and TRBJ1-3; D is possibly TRBD1 (5 bases). Germline V CDR1 and CDR2: SGHRS, YFSETQ. The germline V and J ends were trimmed by 2 bases and 0 bases, with 6 bases remaining between them. The CDR3 runs 14 residues. Here the CDR3 DNA reads TGCGCCAGCAGCTTAGGGGCCTCTGGAAACACCATATATTTT. Translating gives CASSLGASGNTIYF.

The V gene is TRBV7-3, the J gene TRBJ2-1; D is unresolved. CDR1 is SGHTA, CDR2 FQGTGA, per germline. V dropped 3 bases and J dropped 6 bases, with 12 bases sitting between them. The CDR3 has 14 residues. The CDR3 sequence is CASSFTPPGNEQFF. The CDR3 bases are TGTGCCAGCAGCTTTACCCCCCCCGGCAATGAGCAGTTCTTC.

Points on this clone: One end of the junction does not line up with germline, which may come from a read error. J is TRBJ2-2 and V is TRBV12-3 or TRBV12-4; D call uncertain. The CDR3 sequence is 13 residues long. The CDR3 region is CASTLGNTGELFF. Written as DNA, the CDR3 is TGTGCCAGCACTTTAGGGAACACCGGGGAGCTGTTTTTT.

This chain links TRBV5-1 with TRBJ1-5; D call uncertain. Germline V gene lookup returns CDR1 SGHRS and CDR2 YFSETQ. CDR3 length equals 15 residues. Trimming shortened V by 0 bases and J by 4 bases, and 11 bases separated the two germline ends. The CDR3 spells CASSLGVPENQPQHF. The DNA of the CDR3 is TGCGCCAGCAGCTTGGGAGTCCCGGAAAATCAGCCCCAGCATTTT.

This rearrangement joins TRBV19 to TRBJ1-2; TRBD1 matches at 10 bases. Germline V gene sequence: CDR1 LNHDA, CDR2 SQIVND (reference sequence). The CDR3 is 15 residues long. V lost 4 bases and J lost 8; bases outside the gene matches: 10. The CDR3 sequence: CASSTSRQGASGYTF. Written as DNA, the CDR3 is TGTGCCAGTAGTACATCTCGACAGGGGGCAAGCGGCTACACCTTC.

Only a few counts were recorded for this clone. The V gene is TRBV20-1, the J gene TRBJ2-3; the D gene is possibly TRBD2 (6 bases). The CDR3 spans 11 residues. From germline, CDR1 is DFQATT and CDR2 SNEGSKA (reference sequence). With 5 bases removed from V and 7 bases from J, the gap between germline ends came to 10 bases. In DNA, the CDR3 is TGCAGTGCTGCGGACTATTATACGCAGTATTTT. Translated, it gives CSAADYYTQYF.

This chain connects TRBV30 to TRBJ1-3; 7 bases are shared with TRBD1. With 5 bases clipped from V and 2 bases from J, the junction kept 3 bases outside the gene matches. CDR1 and CDR2 (germline): GTSNPN, SVGIG (reference sequence). The CDR3 totals 13 residues. CDR3 sequence reads: CAWDRAAGNTIYF. Here the CDR3 DNA reads TGTGCCTGGGACAGGGCCGCTGGAAACACCATATATTTT. Together with reference TRBV30 and TRBJ1-3, the CDR3 gives the full variable domain: SQTIHQWPATLVQPVGSPLSLECTVEGTSNPNLYWYRQAAGRGLQLLFYSVGIGQISSEVPQNLSASRPQDRQFILSSKKLLLSDSGFYLCAWDRAAGNTIYFGEGSWLTVV.

This rearrangement joins TRBV5-1 to TRBJ2-7; D is unresolved. The CDR3 has 15 amino acids. The V gene's germline CDR1 is SGHRS and CDR2 YFSETQ. The V end was cut by 0 bases, the J end by 2 bases, with 12 bases between. The CDR3 loop is CASSLAVSKAYEQYF. CDR3 sequence (DNA): TGCGCCAGCAGCTTGGCTGTCAGTAAAGCCTACGAGCAGTACTTC.